This T cell receptor (beta chain) originates from a study of blood T cell repertoires in COVID-19. At the level of the study: Acute and convalescent COVID-19 specimens originated in the United States, Italy and Spain.

Looked up from germline, CDR1 is MNHEY and CDR2 is SVGAGI. This CDR3 is 13 amino acids long. J lost 3 bases, V lost 8 bases, and 5 bases had no gene match. Only in-frame clones appear in the TCRdb table, and some are missing; sequencing was by immunoSEQ multiplex PCR. This table has 150,000 to 200,000 clones, about 86% appearing once. Sequenced sample: PBMCs or T cells enriched from blood (not recorded which). This receptor was obtained from a woman aged 40 to 50 in a cohort exposed to, infected with or recovered from COVID-19 (not recorded which). J is TRBJ2-7 and V is TRBV6-5; 9 bases align to TRBD2. The CDR3 coding sequence is TGTGCCAGCCTTGGCGGGGGGGGCTACGAGCAGTACTTC. Its translation: CASLGGGGYEQYF.